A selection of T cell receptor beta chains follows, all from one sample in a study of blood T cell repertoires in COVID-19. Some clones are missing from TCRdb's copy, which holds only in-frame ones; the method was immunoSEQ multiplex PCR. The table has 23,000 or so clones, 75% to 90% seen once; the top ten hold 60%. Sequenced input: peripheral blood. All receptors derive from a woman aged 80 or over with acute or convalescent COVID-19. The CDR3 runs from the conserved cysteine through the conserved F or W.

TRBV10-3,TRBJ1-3,CAIRQGLGSGNTIYF
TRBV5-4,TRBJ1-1,CASSSRQGRVGAEAFF
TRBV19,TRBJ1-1,CASSEEGAFSEAFF
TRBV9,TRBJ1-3,CASSVGVVGNTIYF
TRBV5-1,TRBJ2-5,CASSAGGPGTRYF
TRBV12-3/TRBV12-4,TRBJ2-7,CASSSRGKQYF
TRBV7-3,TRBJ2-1,CASSSRRGNEQFF
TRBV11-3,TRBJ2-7,CASSANYEQYF
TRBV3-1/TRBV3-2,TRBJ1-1,CASSQDPFDRRRINTEAFF
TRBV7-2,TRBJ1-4,CASSSRQGVEEKLFF
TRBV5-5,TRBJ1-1,CASSLSEGGVNTEAFF
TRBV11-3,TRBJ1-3,CASSLGGQNSGNTIYF
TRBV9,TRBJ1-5,CASSEYDGALQPQHF
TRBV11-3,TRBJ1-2,CASSSPRVGAAGYTF
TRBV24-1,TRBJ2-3,CATSDPRGTSGLTDTQYF
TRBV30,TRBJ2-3,CAWSEPGSTDTQYF
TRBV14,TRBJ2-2,CASSTGLFTGELFF
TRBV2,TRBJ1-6,CASSEAVGPDPLWNSPLHF
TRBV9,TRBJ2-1,CASSVALADYNEQFF
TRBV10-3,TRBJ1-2,CATATANYGYTF
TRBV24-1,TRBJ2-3,CATSHPGSTDTQYF
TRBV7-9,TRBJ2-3,CASSSGEGLGTDTQYF
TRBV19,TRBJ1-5,CASNDRSSNQPQHF
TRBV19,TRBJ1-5,CASSIVGTGGNQPQHF
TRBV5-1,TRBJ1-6,CASSPVRGTGEGYNSPLHF
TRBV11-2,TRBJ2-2,CASSLDSGLNTGELFF
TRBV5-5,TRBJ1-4,CASSLTTTRKNEKLFF
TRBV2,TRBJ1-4,CASGGQPNNEKLFF
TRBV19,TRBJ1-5,CASKGGNSNQPQHF
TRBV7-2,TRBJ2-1,CASSLVQAGEVEQFF
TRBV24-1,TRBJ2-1,CATSDGQGVERSYNEQFF
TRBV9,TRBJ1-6,CASSQNNSPLHF
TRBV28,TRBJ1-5,CASRGTGVNQPQHF
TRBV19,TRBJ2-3,CASSIANTDTQYF
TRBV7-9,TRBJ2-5,CASSFPAEIETQYF
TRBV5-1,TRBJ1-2,CASSLSVGRGGGYTF
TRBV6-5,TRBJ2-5,CASSFQYQETQYF
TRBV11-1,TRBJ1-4,CASSLGHGDYEKLFF
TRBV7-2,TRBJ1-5,CASARDRDNQPQHF
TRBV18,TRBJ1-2,CASSPWTGEDGYTF
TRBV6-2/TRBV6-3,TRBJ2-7,CASSYLDRPPYEQYF
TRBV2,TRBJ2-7,CASSVEGKGYEQYF
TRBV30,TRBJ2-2,CAWTHRTSGNTGELFF
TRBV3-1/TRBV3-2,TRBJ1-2,CASSKPDRNYGYTF
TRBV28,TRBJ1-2,CASSLRGSSGYTF
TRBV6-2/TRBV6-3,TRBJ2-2,CASSPQGADTGELFF
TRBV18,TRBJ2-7,CASSPTARGYHEQYF
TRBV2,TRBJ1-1,CASSRDPRTEAFF
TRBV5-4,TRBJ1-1,CASSLVGGSEAFF
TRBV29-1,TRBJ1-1,CSVRPGTEAFF
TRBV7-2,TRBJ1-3,CASSLARTGSGNTIYF
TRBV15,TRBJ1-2,CATSPTGGNGYTF
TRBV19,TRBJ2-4,CASTLDRGNIQYF